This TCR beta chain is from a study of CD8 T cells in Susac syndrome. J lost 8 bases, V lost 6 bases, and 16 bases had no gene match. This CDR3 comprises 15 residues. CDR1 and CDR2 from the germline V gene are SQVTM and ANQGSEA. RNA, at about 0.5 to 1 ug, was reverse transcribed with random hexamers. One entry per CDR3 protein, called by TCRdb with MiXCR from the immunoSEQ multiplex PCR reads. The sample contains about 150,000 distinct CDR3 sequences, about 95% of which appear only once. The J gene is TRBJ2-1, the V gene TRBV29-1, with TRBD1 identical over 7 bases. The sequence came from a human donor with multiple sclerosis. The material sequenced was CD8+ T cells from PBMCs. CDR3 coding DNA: TGCAGCGTCGTCCCTTTAGAGGGGGCGATGGATGAGCAGTTCTTC. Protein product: CSVVPLEGAMDEQFF.